This T cell receptor (beta chain) originates from a study of cytomegalovirus exposure and HLA in healthy donors. Findings and caveats of the study: Presence/absence results assume similar sequencing depth per donor, which may not hold.

Note on this clone: What it binds is not known.

The PCR was carried out with 60 Vbeta primers and 13 Jbeta primers. The method was immunoSEQ multiplex PCR; TCRdb's version includes in-frame clones alone and lacks a portion of them. Of approximately 160,000 clones detected, just over 75% appear once; the ten largest clones hold less than 2%. The CDR3 runs 14 residues. Trimming removed 1 base from V and 11 bases from J, with 16 bases in between. Germline V CDR1 and CDR2: MGHRA, YSYEKL. The sequence was obtained from a man aged 35 to 55 in good health and CMV-seronegative. The sample was PBMCs. The chain recombines TRBV4-1 with TRBJ2-3; maybe TRBD2 (5 bases). The CDR3 DNA is TGCGCCAGCAGCCAAGTCGGAGGAGATGGGATGCAGTATTTT. It yields the protein CASSQVGGDGMQYF.